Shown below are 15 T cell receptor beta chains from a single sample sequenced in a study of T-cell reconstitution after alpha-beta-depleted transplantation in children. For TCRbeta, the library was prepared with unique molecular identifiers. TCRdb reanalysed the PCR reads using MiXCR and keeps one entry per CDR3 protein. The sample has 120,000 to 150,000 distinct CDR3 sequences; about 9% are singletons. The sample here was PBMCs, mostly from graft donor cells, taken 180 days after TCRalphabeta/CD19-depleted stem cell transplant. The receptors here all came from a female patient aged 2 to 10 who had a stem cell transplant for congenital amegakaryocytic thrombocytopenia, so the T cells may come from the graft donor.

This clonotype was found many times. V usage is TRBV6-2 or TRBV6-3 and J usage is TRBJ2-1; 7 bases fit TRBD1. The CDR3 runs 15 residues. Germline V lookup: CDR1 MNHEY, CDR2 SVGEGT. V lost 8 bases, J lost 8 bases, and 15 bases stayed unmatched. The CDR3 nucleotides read TGTGCCAGCGGCCGGGGACAGCCCGGACCCGATGAGCAGTTCTTC. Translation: CASGRGQPGPDEQFF.

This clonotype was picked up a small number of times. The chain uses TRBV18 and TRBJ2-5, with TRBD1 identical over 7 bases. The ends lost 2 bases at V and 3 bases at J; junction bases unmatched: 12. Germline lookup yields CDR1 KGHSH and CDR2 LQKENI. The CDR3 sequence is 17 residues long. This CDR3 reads CASSPTTWLGGEETQYF. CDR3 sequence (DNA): TGTGCCAGCTCACCAACAACTTGGCTAGGGGGCGAAGAGACCCAGTACTTC.

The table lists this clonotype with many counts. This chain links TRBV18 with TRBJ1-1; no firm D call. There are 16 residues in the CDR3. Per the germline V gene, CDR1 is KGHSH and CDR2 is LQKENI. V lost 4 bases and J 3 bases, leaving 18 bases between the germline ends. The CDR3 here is CASSLAQVDLYTEAFF. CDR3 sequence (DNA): TGTGCCAGCTCACTCGCTCAAGTAGACTTGTACACTGAAGCTTTCTTT.

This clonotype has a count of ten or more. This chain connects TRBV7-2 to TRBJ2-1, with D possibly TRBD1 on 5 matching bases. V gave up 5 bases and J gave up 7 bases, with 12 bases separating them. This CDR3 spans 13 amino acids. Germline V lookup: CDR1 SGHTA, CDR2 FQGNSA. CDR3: CASSPPTVNEQFF. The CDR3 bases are TGTGCCAGCAGCCCCCCGACAGTTAATGAGCAGTTCTTC.

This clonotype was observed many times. The CDR3 DNA reads TGTGCCAGCAGTCCCCCAGGGATGAACACTGAAGCTTTCTTT. Protein sequence: CASSPPGMNTEAFF. V and J are TRBV3-1 and TRBJ1-1, with D possibly TRBD1 on 5 matching bases. Germline CDR1 is LGHDT and CDR2 is YNNKEL (reference sequence). Trimming removed 6 bases from V and 0 bases from J, with 11 bases in between. This CDR3 contains 14 residues.

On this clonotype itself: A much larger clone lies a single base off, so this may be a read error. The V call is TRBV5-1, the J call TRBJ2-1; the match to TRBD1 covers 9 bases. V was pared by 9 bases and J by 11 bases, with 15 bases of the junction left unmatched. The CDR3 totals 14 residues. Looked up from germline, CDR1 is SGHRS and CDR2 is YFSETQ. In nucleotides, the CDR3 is TGCGCCACAAAGACCGGGACAGGGTGGGGTCAGCAGTTCTTC. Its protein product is CATKTGTGWGQQFF.

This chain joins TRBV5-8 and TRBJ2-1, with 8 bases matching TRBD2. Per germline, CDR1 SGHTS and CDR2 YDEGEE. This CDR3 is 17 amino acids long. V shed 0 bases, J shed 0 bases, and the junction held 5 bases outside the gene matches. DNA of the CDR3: TGTGCCAGCAGCTTGGGACTAGCGCCTAGCTCCTACAATGAGCAGTTCTTC. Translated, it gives CASSLGLAPSSYNEQFF.

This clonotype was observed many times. CDR3 region: CASSLPPYNEQFF. The DNA for the CDR3 is TGCGCCAGCAGCCTCCCGCCCTACAATGAGCAGTTCTTC. This rearrangement joins TRBV5-1 to TRBJ2-1, with D unresolved. V lost 4 bases, J lost 2 bases, and 7 bases lay in between. This CDR3 has 13 residues. CDR1 and CDR2 (germline): SGHRS, YFSETQ.

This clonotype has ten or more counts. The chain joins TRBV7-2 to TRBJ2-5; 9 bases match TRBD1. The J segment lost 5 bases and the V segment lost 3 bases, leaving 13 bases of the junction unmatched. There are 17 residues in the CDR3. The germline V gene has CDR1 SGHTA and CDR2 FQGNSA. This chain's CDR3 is CASSFGFSGQGGETQYF. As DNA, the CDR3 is TGTGCCAGCAGCTTCGGATTTTCGGGACAGGGCGGGGAGACCCAGTACTTC.

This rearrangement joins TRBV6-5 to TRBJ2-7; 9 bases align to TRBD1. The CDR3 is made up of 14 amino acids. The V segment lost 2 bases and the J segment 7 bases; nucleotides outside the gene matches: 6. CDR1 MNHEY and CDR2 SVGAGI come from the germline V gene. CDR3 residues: CASSYPGQGGEQYF. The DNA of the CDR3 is TGTGCCAGCAGTTACCCGGGACAGGGCGGGGAGCAGTACTTC.

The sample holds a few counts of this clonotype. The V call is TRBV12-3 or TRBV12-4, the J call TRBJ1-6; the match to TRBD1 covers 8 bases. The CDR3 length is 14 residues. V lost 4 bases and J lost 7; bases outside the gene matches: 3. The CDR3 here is CASSSGGLNSPLHF. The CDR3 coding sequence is TGTGCCAGCAGTTCAGGGGGCCTCAATTCACCCCTCCACTTT.

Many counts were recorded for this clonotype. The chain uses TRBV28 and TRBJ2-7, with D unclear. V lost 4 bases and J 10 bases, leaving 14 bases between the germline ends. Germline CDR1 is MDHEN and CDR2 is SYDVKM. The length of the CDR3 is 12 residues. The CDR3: CASSSTTGNQYF. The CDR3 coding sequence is TGTGCCAGCAGTTCCACGACCGGCAACCAGTACTTC. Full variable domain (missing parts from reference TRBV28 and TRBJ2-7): DVKVTQSSRYLVKRTGEKVFLECVQDMDHENMFWYRQDPGLGLRLIYFSYDVKMKEKGDIPEGYSVSREKKERFSLILESASTNQTSMYLCASSSTTGNQYFGPGTRLTVT.

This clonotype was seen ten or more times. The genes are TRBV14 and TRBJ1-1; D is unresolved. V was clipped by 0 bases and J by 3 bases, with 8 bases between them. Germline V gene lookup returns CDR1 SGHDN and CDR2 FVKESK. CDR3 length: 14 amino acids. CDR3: CASSQDPGDTEAFF. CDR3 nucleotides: TGTGCCAGCAGCCAAGACCCTGGGGACACTGAAGCTTTCTTT.

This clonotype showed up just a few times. CDR3 region: CASRDATEAFF. DNA for the CDR3: TGCGCCAGCAGGGATGCCACTGAAGCTTTCTTT. The rearrangement links TRBV5-1 to TRBJ1-1; D not certain. The V end lost 5 bases, the J end lost 4 bases, and 6 bases lay between the germline ends. This CDR3 comprises 11 residues. The germline V gene encodes CDR1 SGHRS and CDR2 YFSETQ.

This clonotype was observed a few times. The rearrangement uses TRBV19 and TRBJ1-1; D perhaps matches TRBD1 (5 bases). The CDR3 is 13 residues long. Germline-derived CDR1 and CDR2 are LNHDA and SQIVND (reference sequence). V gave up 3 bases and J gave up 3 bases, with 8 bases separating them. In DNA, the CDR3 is TGTGCCAGTAGTATCTGGGACGACACTGAAGCTTTCTTT. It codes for CASSIWDDTEAFF.